These 4 T cell receptor beta chains came from one sample sequenced in a study of early T cells in non-severe SARS-CoV-2 infection. TCRdb re-called the 5' RACE reads through MiXCR, storing one row per CDR3 protein. The sample has some 40,000 distinct CDR3 sequences; roughly 4.8% are singletons. The sample consisted of whole blood. Receptors originate from an adult who was a healthcare worker with PCR-confirmed SARS-CoV-2 infection or an uninfected control (not recorded which).

In this sample, this clonotype turned up many times. The CDR3 region has the DNA TGCGCCAGCTGTATAGAGGTCAACACTGAAGCTTTCTTT. It codes for CASCIEVNTEAFF. The chain uses TRBV5-1 and TRBJ1-1; D is unclear. Deletions cut 7 bases from V and 2 bases from J, with 12 bases between. CDR3 length equals 13 residues. CDR1 SGHRS and CDR2 YFSETQ come from the germline V gene. Filled out from reference TRBV5-1 and TRBJ1-1, the complete variable domain reads KAGVTQTPRYLIKTRGQQVTLSCSPISGHRSVSWYQQTPGQGLQFLFEYFSETQRNKGNFPGRFSGRQFSNSRSEMNVSTLELGDSALYLCASCIEVNTEAFFGQGTRLTVV.

At least ten counts were recorded for this clonotype. The rearrangement uses TRBV12-3 or TRBV12-4 and TRBJ2-1, with D tentatively TRBD2 (6 bases). Deletions cut 3 bases from V and 8 bases from J, with 14 bases between. This CDR3 is built from 14 residues. The CDR3 loop is CASSFGRGAHEQFF. In DNA form, the CDR3 reads TGTGCCAGCAGTTTCGGACGCGGGGCCCATGAGCAGTTCTTC.

This clonotype was observed many times. This chain uses TRBV4-1 with TRBJ1-2, with D maybe TRBD1 (5 bases). V lost 0 bases and J lost 4, with 12 bases in between. CDR3 length: 15 amino acids. CDR1 is MGHRA and CDR2 is YSYEKL in the germline V gene. The CDR3 coding sequence is TGCGCCAGCAGCCAAGATCCTAGACAGACCTATGGCTACACCTTC. This sequence encodes CASSQDPRQTYGYTF.

This clonotype has ten or more counts. V is TRBV6-2 or TRBV6-3 and J is TRBJ2-7; 10 nucleotides line up with TRBD2. The CDR3 is 15 residues long. Germline CDR1 reads MNHEY; CDR2 reads SVGEGT. Trimming removed 4 bases from V and 1 base from J; junction bases left unmatched: 4. This chain's CDR3 is CASSSSGGLSYEQYF. The CDR3 DNA is TGTGCCAGCAGTTCTAGCGGGGGACTGTCCTACGAGCAGTACTTC.